These T cell receptor beta chains were read from a single sample in a study of T cell repertoires in cytomegalovirus infection. One entry per CDR3 protein, called by TCRdb with MiXCR from the reads. Of hundreds of thousands of distinct CDR3 sequences listed, roughly 31% were seen once; the top ten hold 10% to 15%. For these TCRs, the target antigens are not known. Here the sequenced sample was cultured CD8+ T cells from PBMCs, taken from culture after CMV antigen stimulation. These receptors all stem from a human donor in good health (CMV status not recorded). Some clones in this sample may be carry-over from other donors' samples. Both conserved end residues are part of each CDR3. A D gene is named only where the DNA matches it firmly. Size values are once, few and many counts, or a class for expanded clones, and some rows have none.

size | J | V | D | CDR3 | DNA
NA | TRBJ1-1 | TRBV2 | NA | CAIGVMNTEAFF | TGTGCCATCGGGGTCATGAACACTGAAGCTTTCTTT
NA | TRBJ2-2 | TRBV6-2/TRBV6-3 | TRBD1 | CASTWTGGTGELFF | TGTGCCAGCACCTGGACAGGGGGCACCGGGGAGCTGTTTTTT
many | TRBJ1-5 | TRBV7-9 | NA | CASSLPSGSQHF | TGTGCCAGCAGCTTACCCTCTGGATCCCAGCATTTT
few | TRBJ2-7 | TRBV6-1 | NA | CASSPRAGTYEQYF | TGTGCCAGCAGTCCCCGAGCAGGCACCTACGAGCAGTACTTC
many | TRBJ2-1 | TRBV7-6 | TRBD1 | CASSLERTGGRNEQFF | TGTGCCAGCAGCTTAGAAAGGACAGGGGGGCGCAATGAGCAGTTCTTC
NA | TRBJ1-5 | TRBV15 | TRBD1 | CATRIGQGNQPQHF | TGTGCCACCAGAATAGGACAGGGCAATCAGCCCCAGCATTTT
NA | TRBJ2-5 | TRBV28 | NA | CAIRSRGIMTQYF | TGTGCCATAAGAAGTAGGGGAATTATGACCCAGTACTTC
NA | TRBJ2-2 | TRBV6-5 | NA | CASSYAHTGELFF | TGTGCCAGCAGTTACGCGCACACCGGGGAGCTGTTTTTT
NA | TRBJ2-6 | TRBV5-8 | NA | CASILPPPSGANVLTF | TGTGCCAGCATCCTCCCTCCGCCCTCTGGGGCCAACGTCCTGACTTTC
many | TRBJ1-1 | TRBV7-8 | NA | CASSLVGPSNTEAFF | TGTGCCAGCAGCTTAGTGGGACCGAGCAACACTGAAGCTTTCTTT
NA | TRBJ2-3 | TRBV6-1 | NA | CASSEEGIGPDTQYF | TGTGCCAGCAGTGAAGAGGGGATTGGACCAGATACGCAGTATTTT
few | TRBJ2-6 | TRBV28 | NA | CASSARGFGANVLTF | TGTGCCAGCAGTGCCCGGGGCTTTGGGGCCAACGTCCTGACTTTC
NA | TRBJ1-4 | TRBV7-2 | NA | CVSSLKGPGRGEKLFF | TGTGTCAGCAGCCTTAAGGGCCCGGGGAGAGGAGAAAAACTGTTTTTT
NA | TRBJ2-7 | TRBV5-5 | NA | CASSLDTRSYEQYF | TGTGCCAGCAGCTTGGACACGCGCTCCTACGAGCAGTACTTC
NA | TRBJ1-5 | TRBV27 | NA | CASSSYGQESHQPQHF | TGTGCCAGCAGTTCCTATGGTCAGGAGTCTCATCAGCCCCAGCATTTT
once | TRBJ1-2 | TRBV4-1 | TRBD1 | CASSPRTGGIYGYTF | TGCGCCAGCAGCCCGCGGACAGGGGGGATCTATGGCTACACCTTC
NA | TRBJ1-2 | TRBV29-1 | TRBD1 | CSVEGQGSIYGYTF | TGCAGCGTTGAAGGACAGGGGAGTATCTATGGCTACACCTTC
NA | TRBJ1-2 | TRBV14 | NA | CASSQSRGALGYTF | TGTGCCAGCAGCCAGTCCCGGGGGGCGCTTGGCTACACCTTC
many | TRBJ2-1 | TRBV7-9 | TRBD2 | CASSSPPGGRNEQFF | TGTGCCAGCAGCTCACCTCCGGGGGGGCGCAATGAGCAGTTCTTC
few | TRBJ1-1 | TRBV7-8 | NA | CASSLPSTGQNTEAFF | TGTGCCAGCAGCTTACCGTCGACAGGCCAGAACACTGAAGCTTTCTTT
few | TRBJ1-1 | TRBV5-6 | NA | CASSLPQGREAFF | TGTGCCAGCAGCTTGCCCCAGGGGCGTGAAGCTTTCTTT
NA | TRBJ2-2 | TRBV27 | NA | CASSSQDTGELFF | TGTGCCAGCAGTTCCCAGGACACCGGGGAGCTGTTTTTT
NA | TRBJ1-1 | TRBV29-1 | NA | CSVEGRREANTEAFF | TGCAGCGTTGAAGGACGAAGGGAAGCGAACACTGAAGCTTTCTTT
NA | TRBJ1-1 | TRBV12-3/TRBV12-4 | NA | CASTPRRPEAFF | TGTGCCAGCACCCCCCGGCGGCCCGAAGCTTTCTTT